The 10 T cell receptor beta chains reported below all come from one sample, sequenced in a study of T cells after yellow fever vaccination. One entry per CDR3 protein, called by TCRdb with MiXCR from the 5' RACE reads. The sample holds a few hundred thousand distinct CDR3 sequences; under 14% are singletons and the top ten take roughly 18%. The sequences come from PBMCs, collected on the day of the first yellow fever vaccination. These receptors were obtained from a man aged 18 to 29 who received the YFV17D yellow fever vaccine.

Many counts were recorded for this clonotype. The chain has TRBV7-2 and TRBJ2-3; TRBD1 matches 7 bases. CDR1 is SGHTA and CDR2 is FQGNSA in the germline V gene. The CDR3 is 16 residues long. Losses at the gene ends were 1 base for V and 0 bases for J; bases not matched to a gene: 4. The DNA of the CDR3 is TGTGCCAGCAGCTTAGGGGACAGACTTAGCACAGATACGCAGTATTTT. It codes for CASSLGDRLSTDTQYF. Full variable domain (outside the CDR3, taken from reference TRBV7-2 and TRBJ2-3): GAGVSQSPSNKVTEKGKDVELRCDPISGHTALYWYRQSLGQGLEFLIYFQGNSAPDKSGLPSDRFSAERTGGSVSTLTIQRTQQEDSAVYLCASSLGDRLSTDTQYFGPGTRLTVL.

This clonotype was picked up a small number of times. The rearrangement links TRBV9 to TRBJ2-5; no reliable D call. Trimming shortened V by 1 base and J by 5 bases, and 9 bases separated the two germline ends. Germline assignment: CDR1 SGDLS and CDR2 YYNGEE. The CDR3 covers 13 residues. CDR3: CASSVSYSETQYF. Here the CDR3 DNA reads TGTGCCAGCAGCGTATCCTATTCGGAGACCCAGTACTTC.

This clonotype was seen repeatedly, ten times or more. The CDR3 reads CASSQESGGFSYEQYF. The CDR3, as DNA: TGTGCCAGCAGCCAAGAGAGCGGGGGGTTCTCCTACGAGCAGTACTTC. This chain uses TRBV4-2 with TRBJ2-7; TRBD2 matches 9 bases. V shed 0 bases and J 0 bases; nucleotides not matched to a gene: 3. The CDR3 sequence is 16 residues long. Germline V lookup: CDR1 LGHNA, CDR2 YNFKEQ.

The gene calls are TRBV5-1 and TRBJ2-3; maybe TRBD2 (7 bases). Germline values: CDR1 SGHRS, CDR2 YFSETQ. V was pared by 0 bases and J by 5 bases, with 22 bases between. This CDR3 is built from 18 residues. The CDR3 bases are TGCGCCAGCAGCTTGGCGTTAACGGGGGGCCTCTCAGGAGATACGCAGTATTTT. As protein: CASSLALTGGLSGDTQYF.

This clonotype was seen many times. The chain recombines TRBV11-2 with TRBJ2-1; TRBD2 agrees at 7 bases. The length of the CDR3 is 14 residues. V gave up 6 bases and J gave up 4 bases; unmatched junction bases: 6. Looked up from germline, CDR1 is SGHAT and CDR2 is FQNNGV. CDR3 amino acids: CASRAGGSYNEQFF. The DNA for the CDR3 is TGTGCCAGCAGAGCCGGGGGGTCGTACAATGAGCAGTTCTTC.

The CDR3 DNA follows: TGTGCCAGCAGTTTACGGGGAACGAGAGGCTACACCTTC. It is translated as CASSLRGTRGYTF. The chain carries TRBV12-3 or TRBV12-4 and TRBJ1-2; D gene unclear. The V end was cut by 2 bases, the J end by 8 bases, with 12 bases between. The CDR3 is made up of 13 amino acids.

The chain is built from TRBV12-3 or TRBV12-4 and TRBJ1-2; D call uncertain. This CDR3 spans 13 amino acids. Trimming removed 6 bases at V and 7 bases at J, with 15 bases between. As DNA, the CDR3 is TGTGCCAGCAGCCCGGGTGGACGTGTTGGCTACACCTTC. Encoded protein: CASSPGGRVGYTF.

J is TRBJ2-6 and V is TRBV5-3, with TRBD1 matching 12 bases. TRBV5-3 is known as an ORF, though its function is uncertain. The CDR3 spans 16 residues. Unmatched junction bases numbered 7, after V lost 10 bases and J lost 2 bases. The CDR3 DNA follows: TGTGCCTCTCGGGGGACAGGGGGCGCTGGGGCCAACGTCCTGACTTTC. As protein: CASRGTGGAGANVLTF.

The chain carries TRBV10-2 and TRBJ1-5, with D tentatively TRBD1 (6 bases). V gave up 5 bases and J gave up 9 bases, with 17 bases separating them. The CDR3 consists of 14 residues. Germline V lookup: CDR1 WSHSY, CDR2 SAAADI. The CDR3 nucleotides read TGCGCCAGCAGTTCCGGGACACCCGTTATGCCCCAGCATTTT. As protein: CASSSGTPVMPQHF.

The sample holds a few counts of this clonotype. Compared with germline, one end of the junction differs, possibly owing to a read error. This chain links TRBV9 with TRBJ2-1; D is unresolved. The CDR3 consists of 14 residues. Germline V gives CDR1 SGDLS, CDR2 YYNGEE. The CDR3 region has the DNA TGTGCCAGCAGCCCCCCGAGAAGTCGAGGCGGCGAAAACTTC. Translated, it gives CASSPPRSRGGENF. The full variable domain, its missing parts supplied by reference TRBV9 and TRBJ2-1, is DSGVTQTPKHLITATGQRVTLRCSPRSGDLSVYWYQQSLDQGLQFLIQYYNGEERAKGNILERFSAQQFPDLHSELNLSSLELGDSALYFCASSPPRSRGGENFGPGTRLTVL.